The 21 T cell receptor beta chains below come from one sample, sequenced in a study of T-cell memory formation after mild COVID-19. TCRdb recomputed calls from the 5' RACE reads with MiXCR, one row per CDR3 protein. The sample has 13,000 or so distinct CDR3 sequences; 12% are singletons. Sample: PBMCs or a T cell subset sorted from them (not recorded which). The source is an adult woman who had mild COVID-19 (a few samples of this study predate the infection). Cell type and time point are not known.

This clonotype has more than one count but fewer than ten. The chain combines TRBV20-1 with TRBJ1-2, with TRBD1 as a possible D gene (5 bases). Germline V lookup: CDR1 DFQATT, CDR2 SNEGSKA (reference sequence). The length of the CDR3 is 15 residues. Trimming shortened V by 5 bases and J by 1 base, and 17 bases separated the two germline ends. CDR3 residues: CSAPQGAGINYGYTF. The CDR3 bases are TGCAGTGCTCCCCAGGGAGCAGGGATTAACTATGGCTACACCTTC.

This clonotype was seen many times. The chain joins TRBV7-9 to TRBJ2-7; 9 nucleotides line up with TRBD1. CDR3 length: 15 residues. Trimming at V came to 0 bases and at J to 3 bases, leaving 3 bases not matched to a gene. Germline values: CDR1 SEHNR, CDR2 FQNEAQ (reference sequence). The CDR3 reads CASSLAGTGNYEQYF. Here the CDR3 DNA reads TGTGCCAGCAGCTTAGCCGGGACAGGGAACTACGAGCAGTACTTC.

This clonotype was observed many times. The chain couples TRBV20-1 to TRBJ2-7; no clear D. In germline, CDR1 is DFQATT, CDR2 SNEGSKA (reference sequence). V shed 1 base and J shed 7 bases, with 8 bases lying between them. The CDR3 consists of 11 residues. The CDR3 loop is CSARAPPEQYF. The CDR3 DNA sequence: TGCAGTGCTAGAGCGCCGCCTGAGCAGTACTTC.

V gene TRBV20-1 combines with J gene TRBJ2-1, with 10 bases lining up with TRBD2. Trimming took 1 base from V and 6 from J; bases not matched to a gene: 3. This CDR3 has 14 residues. The germline V gene has CDR1 DFQATT and CDR2 SNEGSKA (reference sequence). CDR3 DNA sequence: TGCAGTGCTAGAGCACTAGCGGGGTTCAATGAGCAGTTCTTC. Translated, it gives CSARALAGFNEQFF.

This clonotype was recorded at least ten times. CDR3 sequence reads: CASSFPENTEAFF. The CDR3 DNA follows: TGTGCCAGCAGCTTTCCGGAGAACACTGAAGCTTTCTTT. V gene TRBV5-4 combines with J gene TRBJ1-1; D is ambiguous. The CDR3 sequence is 13 residues long. The germline V gene has CDR1 SGHNT and CDR2 YYREEE (reference sequence). Trimming cost V 2 bases and J 1 base, with 6 bases left between them.

Remarks on this clonotype: This may be a read error: a much more frequent sequence differs by one nucleotide. The rearrangement joins TRBV29-1 to TRBJ1-2; 9 nucleotides agree with TRBD1. Looked up from germline, CDR1 is SQVTM and CDR2 is ANQGSEA. V shed 6 bases and J 12 bases; nucleotides not matched to a gene: 5. The CDR3 sequence is 10 residues long. The DNA of the CDR3 is TGCAGCGTAGACACAGGGGGCGACACCTTC. Protein: CSVDTGGDTF.

This clonotype was counted ten times or more. This sequence joins TRBV7-9 and TRBJ1-2; 8 nucleotides align to TRBD1. V shed 1 base, J shed 6 bases, and the junction held 7 bases outside the gene matches. CDR1 and CDR2 from the germline V gene are SEHNR and FQNEAQ (reference sequence). The CDR3 is made up of 15 amino acids. CDR3 sequence reads: CASSLDQAGGNGYTF. Here the CDR3 DNA reads TGTGCCAGCAGCTTAGACCAAGCAGGGGGCAATGGCTACACCTTC.

This clonotype was detected ten times or more. J is TRBJ1-5 and V is TRBV27, with TRBD1 matching over 10 bases. The germline V gene encodes CDR1 MNHEY and CDR2 SMNVEV (reference sequence). Unmatched junction bases numbered 4, after V lost 6 bases and J lost 8 bases. The CDR3 is 13 residues long. The CDR3 sequence: CASRGQGSEPQHF. DNA of the CDR3: TGTGCCAGCAGGGGACAGGGGAGTGAGCCCCAGCATTTT.

This clonotype was recorded many times. The chain uses TRBV6-5 and TRBJ2-1; possibly TRBD2 for D (5 bases). The germline V gene has CDR1 MNHEY and CDR2 SVGAGI. Trimming shortened V by 11 bases and J by 0 bases, and 11 bases separated the two germline ends. The CDR3 covers 13 residues. This chain's CDR3 is CAVGLGSYNEQFF. The CDR3 region has the DNA TGTGCCGTCGGACTGGGCTCCTACAATGAGCAGTTCTTC.

At least ten counts were recorded for this clonotype. The rearrangement joins TRBV25-1 to TRBJ2-7; TRBD2 is a possible D gene (6 bases). With 6 bases removed from V and 0 bases from J, the gap between germline ends came to 12 bases. Germline lookup yields CDR1 MGHDK and CDR2 SYGVNS. The length of the CDR3 is 14 residues. CDR3 coding DNA: TGTGCCAGCAGCCCGGGACTTATCTCCTACGAGCAGTACTTC. Translation: CASSPGLISYEQYF.

This clonotype has at least ten counts. V usage is TRBV5-1 and J usage is TRBJ2-5; TRBD2 agrees at 10 bases. V dropped 2 bases and J dropped 2; count of bases not matched to a gene: 12. Germline CDR1 reads SGHRS; CDR2 reads YFSETQ. This CDR3 contains 18 residues. The CDR3 sequence: CASSFDPGLAATQETQYF. CDR3 coding DNA: TGCGCCAGCAGCTTTGACCCCGGACTAGCGGCTACACAAGAGACCCAGTACTTC.

The rearrangement joins TRBV9 to TRBJ2-5; TRBD1 matches at 7 bases. V was pared by 2 bases and J by 2 bases, with 3 bases of the junction left unmatched. This CDR3 contains 14 residues. Germline V gene data show CDR1 as SGDLS and CDR2 as YYNGEE. CDR3 sequence: CASSVGQNQETQYF. The CDR3 DNA reads as TGTGCCAGCAGCGTGGGACAGAATCAAGAGACCCAGTACTTC.

At least ten counts were recorded for this clonotype. CDR3 DNA sequence: TGCGCCAGCAGCCAAGATTCCGGGCTAGCGGGGGTTCACGGGGAGCTGTTTTTT. The encoded protein is CASSQDSGLAGVHGELFF. This chain joins TRBV4-1 and TRBJ2-2; 10 nucleotides line up with TRBD2. J gave up 7 bases and V 0 bases, and 11 bases lay outside the gene matches. Germline V gives CDR1 MGHRA, CDR2 YSYEKL. The CDR3 extends over 18 amino acids.

This clonotype was counted at least ten times. The chain links TRBV12-3 or TRBV12-4 to TRBJ1-1, with 7 positions matching TRBD1. With 8 bases clipped from V and 5 bases from J, the junction kept 11 bases outside the gene matches. The CDR3 spans 14 residues. The CDR3 region has the DNA TGTGCCAGCCAGAGACAGGGAGGTGGGACTGAAGCTTTCTTT. Amino acids: CASQRQGGGTEAFF.

This clonotype came up many times. The rearrangement joins TRBV7-9 to TRBJ1-1, with unresolved D. CDR1 SEHNR and CDR2 FQNEAQ come from the germline V gene (reference sequence). V lost 6 bases, J lost 1 base, and 12 bases lay in between. The CDR3 has 14 amino acids. The CDR3 bases are TGTGCCAGCAGGTCAAGGGAACAGAACACTGAAGCTTTCTTT. Protein product: CASRSREQNTEAFF.

This clonotype was found many times. V gene TRBV2 combines with J gene TRBJ2-7; TRBD1 might be the D (6 bases). The CDR3 spans 16 residues. The V end lost 6 bases, the J end lost 0 bases, and 18 bases lay between the germline ends. Germline V gives CDR1 SNHLY, CDR2 FYNNEI. CDR3 DNA: TGTGCCAGCAGCGGCCCTGACAGGACCAGCTCCTACGAGCAGTACTTC. This sequence encodes CASSGPDRTSSYEQYF.

This clonotype was seen ten or more times. The chain links TRBV4-3 to TRBJ2-1, with 10 bases aligning to TRBD2. Germline V CDR1 and CDR2: LGHNA, YSLEER. V lost 1 base and J lost 10; bases outside the gene matches: 16. This CDR3 is 18 amino acids long. The CDR3 region is CASSQVGGSPGLAWEQFF. CDR3 nucleotides: TGCGCCAGCAGCCAAGTCGGGGGGAGTCCGGGACTAGCGTGGGAGCAGTTCTTC.

This clonotype was counted at least ten times. The chain has TRBV12-3 or TRBV12-4 and TRBJ1-1; unclear D gene. CDR3 length equals 11 residues. V was cut by 6 bases and J by 5 bases, with 7 bases left in between. The CDR3 bases are TGTGCCAGCAGCTATCAAACTGAAGCTTTCTTT. Its translation: CASSYQTEAFF.

With respect to this clonotype: Possible read error: a much larger clone is one base away. The chain recombines TRBV30 with TRBJ2-1; D might be TRBD2 (5 bases). CDR1 and CDR2 from the germline V gene are GTSNPN and SVGIG (reference sequence). The CDR3 is made up of 14 amino acids. V lost 6 bases, J lost 6 bases, and 18 bases lay in between. In nucleotides, the CDR3 is TGTGCCTGTAGTTATCGGCTAGCTCGCAATGAGCAGTTCTTC. This sequence encodes CACSYRLARNEQFF.

This clonotype was picked up many times. V and J are TRBV20-1 and TRBJ1-1, with TRBD1 matching over 11 bases. Germline V lookup: CDR1 DFQATT, CDR2 SNEGSKA (reference sequence). After removal of 0 bases from V and 0 bases from J, the junction contained 3 bases not matched to a gene. The CDR3 is 16 residues long. The CDR3 region is CSARDRDRGVNTEAFF. The CDR3 nucleotides read TGCAGTGCTAGAGACCGGGACAGGGGGGTGAACACTGAAGCTTTCTTT.

At least ten counts were recorded for this clonotype. The chain uses TRBV5-1 and TRBJ2-1, with unresolved D. The CDR3 loop spans 15 amino acids. V was clipped by 3 bases and J by 6 bases, with 16 bases between them. Germline-derived CDR1 and CDR2 are SGHRS and YFSETQ. The DNA of the CDR3 is TGCGCCAGCAGCTCCCGGGCCCTCGAAGGCAATGAGCAGTTCTTC. As protein: CASSSRALEGNEQFF.